Following are 4 T cell receptor beta chains from one sample sequenced in a study of shared clonotypes between healthy human individuals. As defined, naive CD8 cells were CD45RO-negative and positively selected for CCR7, with terminally differentiated effector memory CD45RA+ cells excluded. Only in-frame clones appear in the TCRdb table, and some are missing; sequencing was by immunoSEQ multiplex PCR. The table includes some 2,100,000 clones, more than 85% detected once. Input material: naive CD8+ T cells from PBMCs. The receptors derive from a man aged 18 to 29 in good health. Some clones in this sample may be carry-over from other donors' samples.

A word on this clone: Different DNA sequences within this sample yield the same CDR3. The chain is built from TRBV9 and TRBJ2-2; D unresolved. Germline V gives CDR1 SGDLS, CDR2 YYNGEE. The CDR3 is 13 amino acids. V was shortened by 0 bases and J by 5 bases, with 5 bases between the two germline ends. CDR3 nucleotides: TGTGCCAGCAGCGTAGGTGTTACCGGGGAGCTGTTTTTT. Its protein product is CASSVGVTGELFF.

The rearrangement uses TRBV27 and TRBJ2-2; 13 nucleotides match TRBD2. V lost 2 bases to trimming and J lost 6 bases; unmatched junction nucleotides: 6. Per germline, CDR1 MNHEY and CDR2 SMNVEV (reference sequence). The CDR3 is 17 residues long. Written as DNA, the CDR3 is TGTGCCAGCAGTTTAACTAGCGGGAGGGCCAGAGCCGGGGAGCTGTTTTTT. Translated: CASSLTSGRARAGELFF.

The chain recombines TRBV6-6 with TRBJ1-5, with D possibly matching TRBD1 (5 bases). Trimming took off 8 bases at V and 4 bases at J, with 9 bases between the two ends. The CDR3 length is 12 residues. Germline lookup yields CDR1 MNHNY and CDR2 SVGAGI (reference sequence). CDR3 sequence (DNA): TGTGCCAGCGGGGCGGGGAATCAGCCCCAGCATTTT. Translated: CASGAGNQPQHF.

The V call is TRBV7-6, the J call TRBJ1-5; D unclear. The V end lost 2 bases, the J end lost 2 bases, and 10 bases lay between the germline ends. Germline V gene sequence: CDR1 SGHVS, CDR2 FNYEAQ. The CDR3 contains 15 residues. Written as DNA, the CDR3 is TGTGCCAGCAGCTTATTGATGGCGGGCAATCAGCCCCAGCATTTT. It is translated as CASSLLMAGNQPQHF.